What follows are 12 T cell receptor beta chains derived from one specimen sequenced in a study of blood T cell repertoires in COVID-19. The data were produced by immunoSEQ multiplex PCR, yet TCRdb's version contains in-frame clones alone and is incomplete. The data hold about 250,000 clones, with about 87% observed a single time. Material for sequencing was peripheral blood. These receptors were obtained from a woman aged 25 to 39 with COVID-19, enrolled during active disease.

This rearrangement joins TRBV6-2 or TRBV6-3 to TRBJ1-6; D not certain. This CDR3 comprises 15 residues. V lost 6 bases to trimming and J lost 9 bases, with 18 bases between them. Germline-derived CDR1 and CDR2 are MNHEY and SVGEGT. Here the CDR3 DNA reads TGTGCCAGCAGCCCCCGTGGGAGGATAGGTTCACCCCTCCACTTT. It codes for CASSPRGRIGSPLHF.

The chain is built from TRBV5-6 and TRBJ2-7; 9 nucleotides line up with TRBD1. CDR3 size: 13 residues. The V gene end was trimmed by 5 bases and the J gene end by 6 bases; junction bases not matched to a gene: 6. Germline V gives CDR1 SGHDT, CDR2 YYEEEE. CDR3 loop: CASSRDRGSEQYF. DNA of the CDR3: TGTGCCAGCAGTCGAGACAGGGGGAGCGAGCAGTACTTC.

The gene calls are TRBV18 and TRBJ1-1; 8 bases line up with TRBD1. CDR1 and CDR2 from the germline V gene are KGHSH and LQKENI. The CDR3 spans 17 residues. V lost 3 bases and J lost 0; bases outside the gene matches: 9. The CDR3, as DNA: TGTGCCAGCTCACCGCGTACAGGGGGTGGAATGAACACTGAAGCTTTCTTT. Its translation: CASSPRTGGGMNTEAFF.

The rearrangement links TRBV19 to TRBJ2-1, with TRBD2 as a possible D gene (6 bases). The CDR3 covers 14 residues. CDR1 is LNHDA, CDR2 SQIVND, per germline (reference sequence). With 5 bases removed from V and 3 bases from J, the gap between germline ends came to 11 bases. The CDR3 DNA sequence: TGTGCCAGTAGTGAGGCTAGCGACTACAATGAGCAGTTCTTC. It translates to CASSEASDYNEQFF. The variable domain in full, with the rest retrieved from reference TRBV19 and TRBJ2-1, is DGGITQSPKYLFRKEGQNVTLSCEQNLNHDAMYWYRQDPGQGLRLIYYSQIVNDFQKGDIAEGYSVSREKKESFPLTVTSAQKNPTAFYLCASSEASDYNEQFFGPGTRLTVL.

The chain employs TRBV1 and TRBJ2-5; the D segment call TRBD2 is taken from the table without a DNA check. TRBV1 constitutes a pseudogene. The CDR3 is made up of 21 amino acids. The CDR3 nucleotides read TGCACCAGCAGCCAAGATACCCCTCGTGATGTTGTAGCGGGAGGGGGGGAGACCCAGTACTTC. Amino acids: CTSSQDTPRDVVAGGGETQYF.

This chain joins TRBV7-2 and TRBJ2-2; D is unresolved. This CDR3 has 15 residues. Per the germline V gene, CDR1 is SGHTA and CDR2 is FQGNSA. With 0 bases removed from V and 6 bases from J, the gap between germline ends came to 11 bases. The CDR3 sequence is CASSLALLGSGELFF. The DNA of the CDR3 is TGTGCCAGCAGCTTAGCGCTCCTAGGTTCCGGGGAGCTGTTTTTT.

The CDR3 sequence is CASSFSRKLNQPQHF. In nucleotides, the CDR3 is TGTGCCAGCAGTTTCTCGAGAAAACTCAATCAGCCCCAGCATTTT. V usage is TRBV6-5 and J usage is TRBJ1-5, with D hard to call. Trimming took off 4 bases at V and 3 bases at J, with 13 bases between the two ends. The length of the CDR3 is 15 residues. Germline V gene lookup returns CDR1 MNHEY and CDR2 SVGAGI.

V is TRBV7-2 and J is TRBJ1-2; 7 bases map to TRBD1. With 5 bases clipped from V and 8 bases from J, the junction kept 11 bases outside the gene matches. CDR3 length: 14 residues. CDR1 SGHTA and CDR2 FQGNSA come from the germline V gene. The CDR3 DNA reads as TGTGCCAGCAGCCAATCGTGGGACAGATTCGGCTACACCTTC. It yields the protein CASSQSWDRFGYTF.

This chain connects TRBV5-4 to TRBJ1-6; 7 bases match TRBD1. This CDR3 is built from 14 residues. CDR1 is SGHNT, CDR2 YYREEE, per germline (reference sequence). J gave up 7 bases and V 4 bases, and 5 bases lay outside the gene matches. The CDR3 sequence is CASSQTGTNSPLHF. Written as DNA, the CDR3 is TGTGCCAGCAGCCAGACAGGGACCAATTCACCCCTCCACTTT.

The chain uses TRBV9 and TRBJ2-1; D ambiguous. The CDR3 has 16 residues. Germline CDR1 and CDR2: SGDLS and YYNGEE. V was clipped by 0 bases and J by 0 bases, with 10 bases between them. The CDR3 nucleotides are TGTGCCAGCAGCGTAGTCGGCGGCAGCTCCTACAATGAGCAGTTCTTC. It translates to CASSVVGGSSYNEQFF.

The chain carries TRBV3-1 (or the pseudogene TRBV3-2) and TRBJ1-1, with unresolved D. V shed 1 base and J shed 2 bases, with 23 bases lying between them. The CDR3 sequence is 19 residues long. Germline V CDR1 and CDR2: LGHDT, YNNKEL (reference sequence). The CDR3 region has the DNA TGTGCCAGCAGCCAAGTCGGGGTAGATGGCCGAGAGTTTAACACTGAAGCTTTCTTT. It translates to CASSQVGVDGREFNTEAFF.

The V call is TRBV5-1, the J call TRBJ2-3; D uncertain. V gave up 0 bases and J gave up 2 bases, with 7 bases separating them. Germline V gene lookup returns CDR1 SGHRS and CDR2 YFSETQ. The CDR3 sequence is 14 residues long. The DNA for the CDR3 is TGCGCCAGCAGCTTGGGGCGACACACAGATACGCAGTATTTT. Residues: CASSLGRHTDTQYF.